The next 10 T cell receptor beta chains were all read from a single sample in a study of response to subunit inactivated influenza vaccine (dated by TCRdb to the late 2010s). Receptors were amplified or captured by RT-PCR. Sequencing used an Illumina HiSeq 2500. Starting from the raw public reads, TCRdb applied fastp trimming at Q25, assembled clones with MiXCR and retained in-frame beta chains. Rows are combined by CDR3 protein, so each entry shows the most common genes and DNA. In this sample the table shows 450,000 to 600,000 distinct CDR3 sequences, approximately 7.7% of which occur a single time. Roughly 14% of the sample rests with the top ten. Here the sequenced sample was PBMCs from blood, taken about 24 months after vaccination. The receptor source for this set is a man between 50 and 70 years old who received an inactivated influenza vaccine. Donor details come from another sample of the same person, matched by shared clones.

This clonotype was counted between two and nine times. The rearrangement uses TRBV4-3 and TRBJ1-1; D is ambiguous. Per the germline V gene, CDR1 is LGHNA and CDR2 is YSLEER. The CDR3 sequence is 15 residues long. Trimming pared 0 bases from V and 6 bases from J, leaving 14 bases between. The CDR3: CASSQDPGRPAEAFF. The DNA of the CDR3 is TGCGCCAGCAGCCAAGATCCGGGCCGCCCGGCTGAAGCTTTCTTT.

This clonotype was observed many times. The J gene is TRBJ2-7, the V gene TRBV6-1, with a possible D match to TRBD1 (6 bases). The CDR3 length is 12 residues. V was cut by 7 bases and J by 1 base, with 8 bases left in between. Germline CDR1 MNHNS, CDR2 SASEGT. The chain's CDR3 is CASTGQSYEQYF. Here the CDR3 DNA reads TGTGCCAGCACCGGACAGTCCTACGAGCAGTACTTC.

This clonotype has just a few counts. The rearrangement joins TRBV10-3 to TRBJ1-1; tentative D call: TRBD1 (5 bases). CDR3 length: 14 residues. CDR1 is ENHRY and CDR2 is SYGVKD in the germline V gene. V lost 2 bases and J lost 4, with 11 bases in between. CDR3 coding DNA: TGTGCCATCAGTGAGGCAGGGTTGGGCACTGAAGCTTTCTTT. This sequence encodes CAISEAGLGTEAFF.

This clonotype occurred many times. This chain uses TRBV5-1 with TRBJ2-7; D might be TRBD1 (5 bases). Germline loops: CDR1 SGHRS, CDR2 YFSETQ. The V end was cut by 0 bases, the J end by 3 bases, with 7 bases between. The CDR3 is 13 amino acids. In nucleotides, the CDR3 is TGCGCCAGCAGCTTGGAGGACAACTACGAGCAGTACTTC. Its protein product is CASSLEDNYEQYF.

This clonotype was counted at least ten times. CDR3 residues: CSSYTGTGLGYTF. In DNA, the CDR3 is TGCAGCTCGTATACAGGGACCGGTCTTGGCTACACCTTC. The chain uses TRBV29-1 and TRBJ1-2; D is perhaps TRBD1 (6 bases). The germline gives CDR1 SQVTM, CDR2 ANQGSEA. The V end was cut by 8 bases, the J end by 7 bases, with 20 bases between. The CDR3 has 13 residues. Full variable domain (rest looked up from reference TRBV29-1 and TRBJ1-2): SAVISQKPSRDICQRGTSLTIQCQVDSQVTMMFWYRQQPGQSLTLIATANQGSEATYESGFVIDKFPISRPNLTFSTLTVSNMSPEDSSIYLCSSYTGTGLGYTFGSGTRLTVV.

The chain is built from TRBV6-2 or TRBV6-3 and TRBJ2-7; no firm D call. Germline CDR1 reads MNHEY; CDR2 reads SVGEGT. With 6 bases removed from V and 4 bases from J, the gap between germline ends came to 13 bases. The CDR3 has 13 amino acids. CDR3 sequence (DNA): TGTGCCAGCAGCAGACGAGAAGCTTACGAGCAGTACTTC. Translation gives CASSRREAYEQYF.

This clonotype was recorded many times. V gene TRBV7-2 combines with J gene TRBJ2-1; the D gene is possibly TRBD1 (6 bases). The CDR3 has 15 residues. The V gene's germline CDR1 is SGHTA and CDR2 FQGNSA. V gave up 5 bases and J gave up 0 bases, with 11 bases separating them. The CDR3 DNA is TGTGCCAGCAGCCTGAGGACAGACTCCTACAATGAGCAGTTCTTC. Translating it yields CASSLRTDSYNEQFF.

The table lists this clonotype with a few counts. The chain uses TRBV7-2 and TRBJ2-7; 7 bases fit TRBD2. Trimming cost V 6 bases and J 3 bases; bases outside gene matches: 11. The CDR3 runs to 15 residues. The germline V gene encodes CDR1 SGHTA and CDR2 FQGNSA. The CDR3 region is CASSQKGPGGYEQYF. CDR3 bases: TGTGCCAGCAGTCAAAAGGGCCCGGGGGGCTACGAGCAGTACTTC.

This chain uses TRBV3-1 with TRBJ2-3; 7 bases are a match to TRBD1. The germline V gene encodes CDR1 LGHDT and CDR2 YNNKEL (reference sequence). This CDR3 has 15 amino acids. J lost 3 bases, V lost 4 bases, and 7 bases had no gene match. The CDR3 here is CASSLGTEQTDTQYF. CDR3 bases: TGTGCCAGCAGCCTAGGGACAGAGCAGACAGATACGCAGTATTTT.

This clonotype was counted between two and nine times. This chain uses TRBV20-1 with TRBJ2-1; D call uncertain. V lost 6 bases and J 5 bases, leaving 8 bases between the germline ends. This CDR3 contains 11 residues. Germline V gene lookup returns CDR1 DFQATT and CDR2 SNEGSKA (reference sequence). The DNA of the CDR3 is TGCAGTGCAGCACCGAACAATGAGCAGTTCTTC. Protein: CSAAPNNEQFF.